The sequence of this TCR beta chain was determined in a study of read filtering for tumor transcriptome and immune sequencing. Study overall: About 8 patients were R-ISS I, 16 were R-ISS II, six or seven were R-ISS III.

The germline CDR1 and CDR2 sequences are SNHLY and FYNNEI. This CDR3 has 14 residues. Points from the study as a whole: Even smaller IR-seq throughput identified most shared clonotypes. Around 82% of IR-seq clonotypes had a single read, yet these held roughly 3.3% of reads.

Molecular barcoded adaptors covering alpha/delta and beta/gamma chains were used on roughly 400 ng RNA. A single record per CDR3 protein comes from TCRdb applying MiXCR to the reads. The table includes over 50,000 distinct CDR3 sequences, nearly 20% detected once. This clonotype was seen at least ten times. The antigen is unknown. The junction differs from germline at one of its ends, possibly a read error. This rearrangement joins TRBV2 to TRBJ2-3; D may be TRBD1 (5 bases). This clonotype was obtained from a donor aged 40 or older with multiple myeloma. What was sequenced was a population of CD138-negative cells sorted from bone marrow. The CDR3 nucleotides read TGTGCCAGCAGAGAAGACAGTTACCGAGATACGCAGTATTTT. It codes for CASREDSYRDTQYF.